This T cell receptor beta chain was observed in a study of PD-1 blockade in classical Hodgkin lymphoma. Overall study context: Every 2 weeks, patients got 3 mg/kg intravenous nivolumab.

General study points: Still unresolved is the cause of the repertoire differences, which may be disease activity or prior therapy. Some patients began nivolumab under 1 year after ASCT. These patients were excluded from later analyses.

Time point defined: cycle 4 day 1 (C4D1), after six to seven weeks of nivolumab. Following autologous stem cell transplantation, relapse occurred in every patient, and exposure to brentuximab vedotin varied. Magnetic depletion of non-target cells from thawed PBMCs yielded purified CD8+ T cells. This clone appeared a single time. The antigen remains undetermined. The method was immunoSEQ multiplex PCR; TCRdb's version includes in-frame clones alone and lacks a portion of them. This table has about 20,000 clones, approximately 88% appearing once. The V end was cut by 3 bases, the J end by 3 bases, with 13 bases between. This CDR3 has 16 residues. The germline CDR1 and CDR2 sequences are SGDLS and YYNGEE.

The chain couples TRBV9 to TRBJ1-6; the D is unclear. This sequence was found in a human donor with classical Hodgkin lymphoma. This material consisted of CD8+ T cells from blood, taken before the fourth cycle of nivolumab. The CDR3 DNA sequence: TGTGCCAGCAGCGCATCAAGGCCTAACTATAATTCACCCCTCCACTTT. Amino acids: CASSASRPNYNSPLHF.